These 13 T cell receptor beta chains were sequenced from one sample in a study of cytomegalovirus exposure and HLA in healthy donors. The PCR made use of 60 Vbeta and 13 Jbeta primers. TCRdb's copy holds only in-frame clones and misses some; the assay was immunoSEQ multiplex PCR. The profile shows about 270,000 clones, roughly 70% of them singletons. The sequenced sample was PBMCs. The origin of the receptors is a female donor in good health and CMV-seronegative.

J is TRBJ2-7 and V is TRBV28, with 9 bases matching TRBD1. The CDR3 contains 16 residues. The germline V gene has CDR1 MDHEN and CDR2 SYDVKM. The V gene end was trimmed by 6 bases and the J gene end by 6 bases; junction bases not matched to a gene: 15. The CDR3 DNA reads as TGTGCCAGCAGGGCGGGACCGGGACAGGGCCCCCGCGAGCAGTACTTC. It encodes CASRAGPGQGPREQYF.

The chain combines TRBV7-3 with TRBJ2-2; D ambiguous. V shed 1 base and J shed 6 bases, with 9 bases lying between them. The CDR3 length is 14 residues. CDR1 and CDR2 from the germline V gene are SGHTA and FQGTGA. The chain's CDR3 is CASSLKRIPGELFF. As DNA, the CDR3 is TGTGCCAGCAGCTTAAAGAGGATTCCCGGGGAGCTGTTTTTT.

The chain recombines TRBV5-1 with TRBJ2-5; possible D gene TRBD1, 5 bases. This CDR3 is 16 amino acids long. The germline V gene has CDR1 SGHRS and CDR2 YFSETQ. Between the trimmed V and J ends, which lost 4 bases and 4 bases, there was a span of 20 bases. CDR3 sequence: CASSPLPDSPRETQYF. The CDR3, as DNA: TGCGCCAGCAGCCCCCTTCCCGACAGCCCCCGAGAGACCCAGTACTTC. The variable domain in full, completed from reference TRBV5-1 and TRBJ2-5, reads KAGVTQTPRYLIKTRGQQVTLSCSPISGHRSVSWYQQTPGQGLQFLFEYFSETQRNKGNFPGRFSGRQFSNSRSEMNVSTLELGDSALYLCASSPLPDSPRETQYFGPGTRLLVL.

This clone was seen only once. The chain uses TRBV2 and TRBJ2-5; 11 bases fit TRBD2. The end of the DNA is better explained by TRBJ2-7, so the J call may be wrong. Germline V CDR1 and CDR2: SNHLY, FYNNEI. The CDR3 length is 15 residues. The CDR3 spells CASRETSGGSYEQYF. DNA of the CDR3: TGTGCCAGCAGGGAAACTAGCGGGGGCTCCTACGAGCAGTACTTC.

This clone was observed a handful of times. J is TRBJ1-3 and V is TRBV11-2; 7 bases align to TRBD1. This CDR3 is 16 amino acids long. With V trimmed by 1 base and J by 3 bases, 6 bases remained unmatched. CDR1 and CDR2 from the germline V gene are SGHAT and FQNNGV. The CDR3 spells CASSLVDRRFGNTIYF. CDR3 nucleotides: TGTGCCAGCAGCTTAGTGGACAGGCGGTTTGGAAACACCATATATTTT. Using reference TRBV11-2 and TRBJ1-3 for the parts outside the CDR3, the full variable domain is EAGVAQSPRYKIIEKRQSVAFWCNPISGHATLYWYQQILGQGPKLLIQFQNNGVVDDSQLPKDRFSAERLKGVDSTLKIQPAKLEDSAVYLCASSLVDRRFGNTIYFGEGSWLTVV.

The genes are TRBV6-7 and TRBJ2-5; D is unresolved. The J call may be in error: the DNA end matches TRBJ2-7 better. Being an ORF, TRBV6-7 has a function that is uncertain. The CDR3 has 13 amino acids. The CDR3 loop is CASSYMAHYEQYF. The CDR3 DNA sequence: TGTGCCAGCAGTTACATGGCCCACTACGAGCAGTACTTC.

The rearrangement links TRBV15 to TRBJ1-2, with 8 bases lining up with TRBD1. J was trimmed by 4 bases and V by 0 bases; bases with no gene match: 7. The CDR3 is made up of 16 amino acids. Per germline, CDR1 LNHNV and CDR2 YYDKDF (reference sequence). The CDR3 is CATSRDGQGASYGYTF. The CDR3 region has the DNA TGTGCCACCAGCAGAGATGGACAGGGAGCGAGCTATGGCTACACCTTC.

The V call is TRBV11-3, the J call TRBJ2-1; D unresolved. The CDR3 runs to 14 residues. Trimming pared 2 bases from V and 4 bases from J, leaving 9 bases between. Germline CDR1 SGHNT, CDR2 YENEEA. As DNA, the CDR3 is TGTGCCAGCAGCTTAAGAGGCAAATACAATGAGCAGTTCTTC. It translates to CASSLRGKYNEQFF.

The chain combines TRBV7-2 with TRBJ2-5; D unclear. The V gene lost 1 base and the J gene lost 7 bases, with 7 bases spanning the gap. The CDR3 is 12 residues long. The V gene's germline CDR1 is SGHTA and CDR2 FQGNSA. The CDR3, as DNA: TGTGCCAGCAGCTTAGTTTCGGTGACCCAGTACTTC. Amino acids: CASSLVSVTQYF.

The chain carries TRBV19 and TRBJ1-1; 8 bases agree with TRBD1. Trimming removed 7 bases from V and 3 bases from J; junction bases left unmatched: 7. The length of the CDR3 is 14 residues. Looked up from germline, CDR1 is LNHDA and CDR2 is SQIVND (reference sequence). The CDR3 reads CASKSVDRDTEAFF. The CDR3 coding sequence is TGTGCCAGTAAGTCCGTGGACAGGGACACTGAAGCTTTCTTT.

CDR3 region: CASSATGGYTF. The CDR3 coding sequence is TGTGCCAGCAGTGCGACAGGGGGCTACACCTTC. V usage is TRBV25-1 and J usage is TRBJ1-2; 7 bases map to TRBD1. The germline CDR1 and CDR2 sequences are MGHDK and SYGVNS. This CDR3 is built from 11 residues. Losses at the gene ends were 4 bases for V and 8 bases for J; bases not matched to a gene: 1.

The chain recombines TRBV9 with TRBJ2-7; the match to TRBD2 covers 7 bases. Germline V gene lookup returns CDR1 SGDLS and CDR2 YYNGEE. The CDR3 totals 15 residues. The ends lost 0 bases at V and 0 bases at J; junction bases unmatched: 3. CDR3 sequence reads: CASSVAASGSYEQYF. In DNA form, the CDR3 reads TGTGCCAGCAGCGTAGCGGCTAGCGGCTCCTACGAGCAGTACTTC.

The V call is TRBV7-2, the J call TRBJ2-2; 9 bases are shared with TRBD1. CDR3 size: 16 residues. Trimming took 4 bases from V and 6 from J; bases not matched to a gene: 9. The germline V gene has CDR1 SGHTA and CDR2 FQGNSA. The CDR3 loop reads CASSSGPDRGPGELFF. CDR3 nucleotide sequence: TGTGCCAGCAGCTCCGGCCCGGACAGGGGTCCCGGGGAGCTGTTTTTT.